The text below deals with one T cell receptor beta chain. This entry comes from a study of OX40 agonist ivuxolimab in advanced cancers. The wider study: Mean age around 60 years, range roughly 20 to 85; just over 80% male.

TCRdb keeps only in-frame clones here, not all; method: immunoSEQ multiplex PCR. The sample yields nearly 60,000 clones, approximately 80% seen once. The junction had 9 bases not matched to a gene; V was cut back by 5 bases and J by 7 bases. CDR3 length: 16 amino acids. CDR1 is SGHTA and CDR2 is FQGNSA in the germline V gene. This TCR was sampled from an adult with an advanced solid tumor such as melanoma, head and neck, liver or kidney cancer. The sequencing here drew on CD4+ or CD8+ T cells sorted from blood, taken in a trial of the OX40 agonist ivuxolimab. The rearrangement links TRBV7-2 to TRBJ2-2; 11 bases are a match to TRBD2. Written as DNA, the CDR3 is TGTGCCAGCAGCCCAACTAGCGGGGGAAGTGGCGGGGAGCTGTTTTTT. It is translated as CASSPTSGGSGGELFF.